This record looks at one TCR beta chain sequence and its context. As yet, its antigen is unknown. A much larger clone is a single base away; this may be a read error. This sample is drawn from a study of prognosis after radiotherapy for stage I lung cancer. Study summary: Adenocarcinoma occurred in roughly 11 patients and squamous cell carcinoma in several.

Study observations and caveats: Unique TCR clone counts dropped after stereotactic body radiation therapy, from a median of around 9,500 to 6,500. Differences in TRBV and TRBJ gene usage were reportedly observed between patients with and without metastases.

V lost 7 bases, J lost 10 bases, and 19 bases lay in between. The CDR3 is made up of 13 amino acids. Germline V gene data show CDR1 as MNHNS and CDR2 as SASEGT. From genomic DNA, two-round multiplex PCR was used to amplify TCR beta CDR3. Primers targeting each individual TRBV and TRBJ gene were applied in first-round PCR. TCRdb analysed the multiplex PCR reads with MiXCR anew, one entry per CDR3 protein. The sample yields fewer than 40,000 distinct CDR3 sequences, 32% seen once. Each of the patients had no lymph node involvement on CT and PET/CT and no prior chemotherapy, radiotherapy or other malignancies.

The receptor was derived from a donor over 45 with non-small cell lung cancer. Sample: PBMCs, taken before or after stereotactic body radiation therapy (not recorded which). The rearrangement uses TRBV6-1 and TRBJ2-5; possibly TRBD2 for D (5 bases). Written as DNA, the CDR3 is TGTGCCAGCACCGTACTAGGCCAGTGGGGCCAGTACTTC. This encodes CASTVLGQWGQYF.